This entry describes one T cell receptor (beta chain). This sample stems from a study of CD8+ T cells in alopecia areata. CDR1 is LNHNV, CDR2 YYDKDF, per germline (reference sequence). The CDR3 has 15 residues. V shed 0 bases, J shed 5 bases, and the junction held 1 base outside the gene matches. The treatment: oral pan-JAK inhibitor, 5-10 mg twice daily. As the sequencing template, cDNA was produced by extracting RNA and reverse transcribing it. Clones were read by immunoSEQ multiplex PCR, and TCRdb kept only the in-frame ones, dropping some. The data show 150,000 to 250,000 clones, about three fifths seen once.

Sequenced here: CD4+ T cells sorted from blood, sampled at week 24, from a patient treated with tofacitinib. V and J are TRBV15 and TRBJ2-3, with TRBD2 matching 11 bases. The clonotype originates from a human donor with alopecia areata. Here the CDR3 DNA reads TGTGCCACCAGCAGAGACGGACTAGCGGGAGATACGCAGTATTTT. It encodes CATSRDGLAGDTQYF.